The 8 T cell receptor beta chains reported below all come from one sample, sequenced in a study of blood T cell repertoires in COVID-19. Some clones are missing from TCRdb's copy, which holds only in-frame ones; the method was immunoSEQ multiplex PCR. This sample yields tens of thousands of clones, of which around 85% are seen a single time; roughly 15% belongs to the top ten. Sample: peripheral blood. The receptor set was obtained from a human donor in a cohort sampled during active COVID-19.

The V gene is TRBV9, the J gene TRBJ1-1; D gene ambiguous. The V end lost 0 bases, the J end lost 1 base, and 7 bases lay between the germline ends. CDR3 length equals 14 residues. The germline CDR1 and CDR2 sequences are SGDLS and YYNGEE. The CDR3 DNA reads TGTGCCAGCAGCGTAGCCAGGCAGAACACTGAAGCTTTCTTT. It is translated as CASSVARQNTEAFF. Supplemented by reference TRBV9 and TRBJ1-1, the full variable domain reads DSGVTQTPKHLITATGQRVTLRCSPRSGDLSVYWYQQSLDQGLQFLIQYYNGEERAKGNILERFSAQQFPDLHSELNLSSLELGDSALYFCASSVARQNTEAFFGQGTRLTVV.

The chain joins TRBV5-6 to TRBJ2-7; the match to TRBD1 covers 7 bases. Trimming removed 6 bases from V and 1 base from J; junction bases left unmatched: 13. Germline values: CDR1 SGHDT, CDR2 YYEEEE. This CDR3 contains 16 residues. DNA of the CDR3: TGTGCCAGCACTCTGGGGTCCAGGGGGTTATCCTACGAGCAGTACTTC. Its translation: CASTLGSRGLSYEQYF.

CDR3 nucleotide sequence: TGCGCCAGCAGCTCCTTAGGACAAACGAACACCGGGGAGCTGTTTTTT. This translates into CASSSLGQTNTGELFF. This chain joins TRBV5-1 and TRBJ2-2, with D perhaps TRBD1 (5 bases). Per germline, CDR1 SGHRS and CDR2 YFSETQ. The CDR3 extends over 16 amino acids. The V and J ends lost 3 bases and 0 bases respectively, with 12 bases between them.

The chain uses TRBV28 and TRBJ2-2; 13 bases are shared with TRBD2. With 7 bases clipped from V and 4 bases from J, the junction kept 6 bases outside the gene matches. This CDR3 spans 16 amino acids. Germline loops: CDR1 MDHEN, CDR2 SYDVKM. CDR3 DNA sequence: TGTGCCAGCACCCTGACTAGCGGGGGGACCACCGGGGAGCTGTTTTTT. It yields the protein CASTLTSGGTTGELFF. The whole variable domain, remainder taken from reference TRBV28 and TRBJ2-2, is DVKVTQSSRYLVKRTGEKVFLECVQDMDHENMFWYRQDPGLGLRLIYFSYDVKMKEKGDIPEGYSVSREKKERFSLILESASTNQTSMYLCASTLTSGGTTGELFFGEGSRLTVL.

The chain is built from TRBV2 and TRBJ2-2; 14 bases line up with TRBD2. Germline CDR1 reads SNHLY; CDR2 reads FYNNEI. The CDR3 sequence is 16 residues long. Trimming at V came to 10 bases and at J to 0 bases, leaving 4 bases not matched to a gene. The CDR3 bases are TGTGCCACCGGACTAGCGGGAGGTTCGAACACCGGGGAGCTGTTTTTT. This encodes CATGLAGGSNTGELFF.

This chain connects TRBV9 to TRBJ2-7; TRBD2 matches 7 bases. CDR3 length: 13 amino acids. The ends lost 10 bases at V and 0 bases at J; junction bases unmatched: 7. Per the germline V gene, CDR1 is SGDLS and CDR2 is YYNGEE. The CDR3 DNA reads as TGTGCCGGGAGGGGCGGCAGCTCCTACGAGCAGTACTTC. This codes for CAGRGGSSYEQYF. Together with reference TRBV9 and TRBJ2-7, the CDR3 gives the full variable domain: DSGVTQTPKHLITATGQRVTLRCSPRSGDLSVYWYQQSLDQGLQFLIQYYNGEERAKGNILERFSAQQFPDLHSELNLSSLELGDSALYFCAGRGGSSYEQYFGPGTRLTVT.

The CDR3 DNA sequence: TGTGCCAGCTCGCCAAGAATAAGCGGCCAAGAGACCCAGTACTTC. Protein product: CASSPRISGQETQYF. The chain recombines TRBV18 with TRBJ2-5; D perhaps matches TRBD2 (5 bases). The CDR3 runs 15 residues. Germline CDR1 reads KGHSH; CDR2 reads LQKENI. V was shortened by 6 bases and J by 1 base, with 15 bases between the two germline ends.

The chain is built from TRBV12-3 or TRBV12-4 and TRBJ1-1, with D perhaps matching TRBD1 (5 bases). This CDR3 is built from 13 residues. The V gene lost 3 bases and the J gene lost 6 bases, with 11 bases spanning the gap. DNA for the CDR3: TGTGCCAGCAGTTTCACAGGTGTTCCTGAAGCTTTCTTT. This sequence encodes CASSFTGVPEAFF.